These 9 T cell receptor beta chains were sequenced from one sample in a study of control samples from healthy donors and cancer patients. Profiling relied on immunoSEQ multiplex PCR, and the TCRdb table lists in-frame clones only, not all of them. This repertoire shows about 85,000 clones, roughly nine tenths found once; its top ten account for 6.5% to 8%. The sequenced sample was blood. Receptor source: an older woman in good health.

The genes are TRBV6-5 and TRBJ1-1; the D gene is possibly TRBD1 (6 bases). Trimming stripped 0 bases from V and 5 bases from J, with 10 bases between. The CDR3 covers 14 residues. CDR1 and CDR2 (germline): MNHEY, SVGAGI. CDR3 nucleotide sequence: TGTGCCAGCAGTTACTCACAGGGTGGGACTGAAGCTTTCTTT. As protein: CASSYSQGGTEAFF.

V is TRBV4-1 and J is TRBJ2-3; 7 bases are shared with TRBD2. The CDR3 extends over 17 amino acids. V shed 0 bases, J shed 2 bases, and the junction held 8 bases outside the gene matches. The V gene's germline CDR1 is MGHRA and CDR2 YSYEKL. The CDR3 spells CASSQESGRILTDTQYF. CDR3 DNA sequence: TGCGCCAGCAGCCAAGAATCCGGGAGGATACTCACAGATACGCAGTATTTT.

The V call is TRBV3-1 (or the pseudogene TRBV3-2), the J call TRBJ1-1; TRBD1 might be the D (5 bases). V lost 5 bases to trimming and J lost 2 bases, with 15 bases between them. The germline V gene encodes CDR1 LGHDT and CDR2 YNNKEL (reference sequence). CDR3 length: 15 amino acids. The CDR3 loop reads CASSTPGRINTEAFF. The CDR3 DNA follows: TGTGCCAGCAGCACCCCGGGACGGATAAACACTGAAGCTTTCTTT.

In DNA form, the CDR3 reads TGTGCCAGCAGCGCCACAGCAGGGGTCACTGAAGCTTTCTTT. Protein: CASSATAGVTEAFF. This rearrangement joins TRBV11-2 to TRBJ1-1, with D perhaps TRBD1 (6 bases). Germline V gene sequence: CDR1 SGHAT, CDR2 FQNNGV. The CDR3 length is 14 residues. V was pared by 5 bases and J by 4 bases, with 14 bases between.

The chain employs TRBV18 and TRBJ2-2; D is possibly TRBD2 (7 bases). Trimming pared 1 base from V and 4 bases from J, leaving 13 bases between. Looked up from germline, CDR1 is KGHSH and CDR2 is LQKENI. The CDR3 is 16 residues long. CDR3 in amino acids: CASSPLVGGLTGELFF. In DNA, the CDR3 is TGTGCCAGCTCACCACTCGTCGGGGGGCTCACCGGGGAGCTGTTTTTT.

The V call is TRBV2, the J call TRBJ1-1; no clear D gene. There are 14 residues in the CDR3. The ends were cut back, 8 bases at V and 0 bases at J, with 13 bases in the middle. From germline, CDR1 is SNHLY and CDR2 FYNNEI. As DNA, the CDR3 is TGTGCCAGCCAAACATACTCGCTGAACACTGAAGCTTTCTTT. Its protein product is CASQTYSLNTEAFF. Together with reference TRBV2 and TRBJ1-1, the CDR3 gives the full variable domain: EPEVTQTPSHQVTQMGQEVILRCVPISNHLYFYWYRQILGQKVEFLVSFYNNEISEKSEIFDDQFSVERPDGSNFTLKIRSTKLEDSAMYFCASQTYSLNTEAFFGQGTRLTVV.

The chain joins TRBV5-1 to TRBJ2-2, with 7 bases identical to TRBD1. V was pared by 3 bases and J by 1 base, with 6 bases of the junction left unmatched. The germline gives CDR1 SGHRS, CDR2 YFSETQ. The CDR3 has 16 residues. The CDR3 nucleotides are TGCGCCAGCAGCTGGATGGGACAGATGAACACCGGGGAGCTGTTTTTT. Translation: CASSWMGQMNTGELFF.

The V gene is TRBV28, the J gene TRBJ2-7; 9 nucleotides agree with TRBD2. J lost 3 bases, V lost 5 bases, and 8 bases had no gene match. The CDR3 loop spans 15 amino acids. The germline CDR1 and CDR2 sequences are MDHEN and SYDVKM. Here the CDR3 reads CASSGRGRANYEQYF. DNA for the CDR3: TGTGCCAGCAGTGGGCGCGGGAGGGCTAACTACGAGCAGTACTTC.

The chain combines TRBV19 with TRBJ1-2; perhaps TRBD1 as D (5 bases). This CDR3 is 13 amino acids long. The germline CDR1 and CDR2 sequences are LNHDA and SQIVND (reference sequence). V lost 7 bases and J lost 5, with 14 bases in between. Written as DNA, the CDR3 is TGTGCCAGTAACGAGGGGCCGGAGTATGGCTACACCTTC. Translating it yields CASNEGPEYGYTF.